This T cell receptor beta chain comes out of a study of blood T cells in healthy people across ages. V was cut by 5 bases and J by 1 base, with 11 bases left in between. The CDR3 consists of 14 residues. This clonotype was counted many times. Through a sample-barcoded 5' primer and a J-beta primer mix, a second PCR was run for 7 to 11 cycles. Using its own MiXCR run on the 5' RACE reads, TCRdb lists one record per CDR3 protein. The sample records around 990,000 distinct CDR3 sequences, around two fifths being singletons. V is TRBV12-3 or TRBV12-4 and J is TRBJ2-5, with a weak D call TRBD2 (6 bases). This TCR came from a man aged 18-30 years in good health. The specimen was blood. CDR3 residues: CASSLSGFQETQYF. CDR3 nucleotides: TGTGCCAGCAGTCTTAGCGGCTTCCAAGAGACCCAGTACTTC.